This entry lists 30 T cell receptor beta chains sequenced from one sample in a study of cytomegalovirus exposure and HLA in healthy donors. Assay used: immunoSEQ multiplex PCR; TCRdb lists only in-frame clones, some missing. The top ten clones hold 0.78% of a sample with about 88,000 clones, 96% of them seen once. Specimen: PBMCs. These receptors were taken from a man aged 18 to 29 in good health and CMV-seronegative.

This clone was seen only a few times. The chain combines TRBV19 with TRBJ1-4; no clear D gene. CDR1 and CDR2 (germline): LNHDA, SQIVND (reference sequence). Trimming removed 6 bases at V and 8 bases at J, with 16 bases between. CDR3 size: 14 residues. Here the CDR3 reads CASSPRRGEEKLFF. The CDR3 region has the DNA TGTGCCAGTAGCCCCCGGCGGGGAGAAGAAAAACTGTTTTTT.

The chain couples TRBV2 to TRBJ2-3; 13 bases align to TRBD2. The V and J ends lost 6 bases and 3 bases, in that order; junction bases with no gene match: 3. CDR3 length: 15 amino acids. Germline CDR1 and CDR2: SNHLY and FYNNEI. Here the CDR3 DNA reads TGTGCCAGCAGACGACTAGCGGGAGGAACAGATACGCAGTATTTT. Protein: CASRRLAGGTDTQYF.

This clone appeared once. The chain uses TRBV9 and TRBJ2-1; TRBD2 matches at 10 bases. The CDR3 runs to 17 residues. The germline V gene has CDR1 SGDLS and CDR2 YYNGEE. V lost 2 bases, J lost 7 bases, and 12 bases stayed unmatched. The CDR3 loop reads CASSVGASGSLDNEQFF. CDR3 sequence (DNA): TGTGCCAGCAGCGTTGGGGCTAGCGGGAGCCTGGATAATGAGCAGTTCTTC.

The CDR3 coding sequence is TGTGCCAGCATTCCCACCGGGGGGAACACTGAAGCTTTCTTT. Protein product: CASIPTGGNTEAFF. The V call is TRBV25-1, the J call TRBJ1-1; tentatively, D is TRBD1 (5 bases). The CDR3 contains 14 residues. Deletions cut 7 bases from V and 1 base from J, with 13 bases between. Germline values: CDR1 MGHDK, CDR2 SYGVNS.

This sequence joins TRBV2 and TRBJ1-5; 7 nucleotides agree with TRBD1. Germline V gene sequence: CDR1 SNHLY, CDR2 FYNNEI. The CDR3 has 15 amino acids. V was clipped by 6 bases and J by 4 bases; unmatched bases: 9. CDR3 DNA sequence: TGTGCCAGCAGCGCGGGGGGACAGATTAATCAGCCCCAGCATTTT. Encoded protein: CASSAGGQINQPQHF.

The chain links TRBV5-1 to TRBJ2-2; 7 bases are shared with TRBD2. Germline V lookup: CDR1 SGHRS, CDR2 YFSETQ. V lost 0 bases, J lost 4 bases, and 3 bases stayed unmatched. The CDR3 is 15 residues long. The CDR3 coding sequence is TGCGCCAGCAGCTTGGAACTAGCGAGCACCGGGGAGCTGTTTTTT. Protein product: CASSLELASTGELFF.

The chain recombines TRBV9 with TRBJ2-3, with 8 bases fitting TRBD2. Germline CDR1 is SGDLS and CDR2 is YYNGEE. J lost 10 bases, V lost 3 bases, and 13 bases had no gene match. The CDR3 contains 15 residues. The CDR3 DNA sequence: TGTGCCAGCAGCGCCTTGACTAGCGCCCCCAGCTCGCAGTATTTT. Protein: CASSALTSAPSSQYF.

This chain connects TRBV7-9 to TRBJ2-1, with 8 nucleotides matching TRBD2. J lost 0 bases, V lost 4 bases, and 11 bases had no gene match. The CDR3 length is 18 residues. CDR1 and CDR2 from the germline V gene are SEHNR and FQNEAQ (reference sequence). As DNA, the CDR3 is TGTGCCAGCAGCTATGGGGGTCTAGCGGGCGTCTCCTACAATGAGCAGTTCTTC. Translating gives CASSYGGLAGVSYNEQFF.

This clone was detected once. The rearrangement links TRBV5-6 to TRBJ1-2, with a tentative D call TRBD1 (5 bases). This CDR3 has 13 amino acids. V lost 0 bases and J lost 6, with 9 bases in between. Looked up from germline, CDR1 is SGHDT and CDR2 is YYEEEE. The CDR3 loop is CASSLEAGNGYTF. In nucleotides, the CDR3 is TGTGCCAGCAGCTTGGAGGCAGGGAATGGCTACACCTTC.

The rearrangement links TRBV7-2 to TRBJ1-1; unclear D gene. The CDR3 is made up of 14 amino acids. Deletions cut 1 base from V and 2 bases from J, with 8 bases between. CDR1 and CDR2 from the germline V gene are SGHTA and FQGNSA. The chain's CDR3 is CASSLVPSNTEAFF. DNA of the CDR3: TGTGCCAGCAGCTTAGTTCCTAGCAACACTGAAGCTTTCTTT.

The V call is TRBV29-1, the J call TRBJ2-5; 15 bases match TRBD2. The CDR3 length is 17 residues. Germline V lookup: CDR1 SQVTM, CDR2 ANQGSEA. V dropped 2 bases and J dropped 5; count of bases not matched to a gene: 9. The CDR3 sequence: CSVEKRGLAGGGETQYF. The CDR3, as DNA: TGCAGCGTTGAAAAAAGGGGACTAGCGGGAGGAGGCGAGACCCAGTACTTC.

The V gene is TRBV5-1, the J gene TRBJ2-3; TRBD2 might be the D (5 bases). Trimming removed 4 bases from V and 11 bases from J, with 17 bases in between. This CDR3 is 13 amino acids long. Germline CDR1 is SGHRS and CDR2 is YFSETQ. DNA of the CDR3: TGCGCCAGCAGCGCCGGGGAGCTAGTGAAGCAGTATTTT. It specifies CASSAGELVKQYF.

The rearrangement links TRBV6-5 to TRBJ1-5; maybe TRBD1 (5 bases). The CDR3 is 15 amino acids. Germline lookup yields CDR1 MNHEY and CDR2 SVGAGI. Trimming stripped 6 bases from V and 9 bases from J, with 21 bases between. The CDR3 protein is CASSTRGDSLGPQHF. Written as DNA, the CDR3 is TGTGCCAGCAGCACTCGGGGGGACTCCCTTGGGCCCCAGCATTTT.

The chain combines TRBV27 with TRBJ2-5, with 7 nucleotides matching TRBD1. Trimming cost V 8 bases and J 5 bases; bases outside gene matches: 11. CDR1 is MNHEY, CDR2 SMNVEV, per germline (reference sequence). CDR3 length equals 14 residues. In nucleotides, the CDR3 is TGTGCCAGCTCCGCGAGGGGGCGAGTCGAGACCCAGTACTTC. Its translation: CASSARGRVETQYF.

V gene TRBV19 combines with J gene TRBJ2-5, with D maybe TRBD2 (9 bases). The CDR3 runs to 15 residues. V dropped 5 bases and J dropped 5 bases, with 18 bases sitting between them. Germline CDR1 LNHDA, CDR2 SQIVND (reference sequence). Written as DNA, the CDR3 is TGTGCCAGTAGTCAGGGGGCGGGAGGGACGGAGACCCAGTACTTC. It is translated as CASSQGAGGTETQYF. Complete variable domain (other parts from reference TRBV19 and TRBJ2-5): DGGITQSPKYLFRKEGQNVTLSCEQNLNHDAMYWYRQDPGQGLRLIYYSQIVNDFQKGDIAEGYSVSREKKESFPLTVTSAQKNPTAFYLCASSQGAGGTETQYFGPGTRLLVL.

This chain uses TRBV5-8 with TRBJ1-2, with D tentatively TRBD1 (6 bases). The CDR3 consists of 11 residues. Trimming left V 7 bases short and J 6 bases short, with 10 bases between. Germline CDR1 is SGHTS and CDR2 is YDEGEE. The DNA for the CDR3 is TGTGCCAGCCGGCAGGGGAATGGCTACACCTTC. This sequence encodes CASRQGNGYTF.

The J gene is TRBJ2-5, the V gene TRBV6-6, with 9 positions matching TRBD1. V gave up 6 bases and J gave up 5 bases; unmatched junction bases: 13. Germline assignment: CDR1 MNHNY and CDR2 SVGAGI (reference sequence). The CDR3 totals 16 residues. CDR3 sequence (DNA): TGTGCCAGCAGACTCCCGCGGACAGGGGCCTCGGAGACCCAGTACTTC. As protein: CASRLPRTGASETQYF.

This CDR3 is CASREEGQPQHF. The CDR3 region has the DNA TGTGCCAGCAGAGAGGAGGGTCAGCCCCAGCATTTT. The gene calls are TRBV25-1 and TRBJ1-5; D ambiguous. Germline CDR1 and CDR2: MGHDK and SYGVNS. Trimming cost V 6 bases and J 6 bases, with 9 bases left between them. CDR3 size: 12 residues.

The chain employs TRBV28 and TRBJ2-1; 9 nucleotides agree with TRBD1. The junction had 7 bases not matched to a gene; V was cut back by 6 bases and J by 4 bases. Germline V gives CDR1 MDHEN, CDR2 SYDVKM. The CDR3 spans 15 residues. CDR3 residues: CASSRAGTGYNEQFF. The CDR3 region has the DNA TGTGCCAGCAGCCGGGCCGGGACAGGGTACAATGAGCAGTTCTTC.

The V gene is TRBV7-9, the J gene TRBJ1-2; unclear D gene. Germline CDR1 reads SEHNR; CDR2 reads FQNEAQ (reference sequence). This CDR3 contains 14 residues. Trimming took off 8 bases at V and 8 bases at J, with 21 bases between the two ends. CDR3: CASGADREPWGYTF. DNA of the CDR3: TGTGCCAGCGGCGCTGATAGGGAGCCTTGGGGCTACACCTTC. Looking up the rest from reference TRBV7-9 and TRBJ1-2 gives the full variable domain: DTGVSQNPRHKITKRGQNVTFRCDPISEHNRLYWYRQTLGQGPEFLTYFQNEAQLEKSRLLSDRFSAERPKGSFSTLEIQRTEQGDSAMYLCASGADREPWGYTFGSGTRLTVV.

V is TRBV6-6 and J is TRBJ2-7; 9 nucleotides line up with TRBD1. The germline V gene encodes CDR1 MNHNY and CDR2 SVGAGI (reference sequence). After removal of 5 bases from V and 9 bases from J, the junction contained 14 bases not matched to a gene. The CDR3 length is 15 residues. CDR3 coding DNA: TGTGCCAGCAGTACCACTCGGGACAGGGCCCCTGGGCAGTACGTC. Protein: CASSTTRDRAPGQYV.

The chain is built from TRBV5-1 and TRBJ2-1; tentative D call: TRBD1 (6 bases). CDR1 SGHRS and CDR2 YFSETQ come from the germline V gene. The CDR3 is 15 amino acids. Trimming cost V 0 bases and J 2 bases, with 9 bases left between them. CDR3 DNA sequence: TGCGCCAGCAGCTTGGGTAGGGGGACCTACAATGAGCAGTTCTTC. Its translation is CASSLGRGTYNEQFF.

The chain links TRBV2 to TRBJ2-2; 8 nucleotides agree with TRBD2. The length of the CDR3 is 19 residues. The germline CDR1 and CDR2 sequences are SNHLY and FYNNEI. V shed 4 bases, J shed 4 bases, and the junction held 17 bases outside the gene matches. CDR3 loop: CASSVSQLGGRRGTGELFF. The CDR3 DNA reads TGTGCCAGCAGTGTATCCCAGCTTGGCGGGAGGCGGGGCACCGGGGAGCTGTTTTTT.

In nucleotides, the CDR3 is TGTGCCAGCAGTTTAGCTGGAGCAGAGGGCTACACCTTC. Protein product: CASSLAGAEGYTF. The chain links TRBV27 to TRBJ1-2; D call uncertain. Germline assignment: CDR1 MNHEY and CDR2 SMNVEV (reference sequence). Deletions cut 2 bases from V and 8 bases from J, with 12 bases between. The CDR3 consists of 13 residues.

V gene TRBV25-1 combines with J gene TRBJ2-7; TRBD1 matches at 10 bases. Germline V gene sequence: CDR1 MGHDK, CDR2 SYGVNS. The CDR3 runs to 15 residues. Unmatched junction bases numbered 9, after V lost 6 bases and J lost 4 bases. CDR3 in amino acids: CASSKPGTGVYEQYF. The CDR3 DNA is TGTGCCAGCAGCAAACCCGGGACAGGGGTATACGAGCAGTACTTC.

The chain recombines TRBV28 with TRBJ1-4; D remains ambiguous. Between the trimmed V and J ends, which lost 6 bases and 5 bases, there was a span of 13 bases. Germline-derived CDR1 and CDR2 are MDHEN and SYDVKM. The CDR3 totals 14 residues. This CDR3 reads CASSLGRGNEKLFF. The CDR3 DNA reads TGTGCCAGCAGCCTAGGAAGAGGCAATGAAAAACTGTTTTTT.

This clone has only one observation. CDR3 DNA: TGCGCCAGCAGTCAATACCGTCGTGACAGGGAGTGGTGGTCAAGCAATCAGCCCCAGCATTTT. The encoded protein is CASSQYRRDREWWSSNQPQHF. The chain links TRBV23-1 to TRBJ1-5, with 7 positions matching TRBD1. TRBV23-1 carries the ORF label, with uncertain function. The CDR3 runs to 21 residues. J was trimmed by 1 base and V by 1 base; bases with no gene match: 19.

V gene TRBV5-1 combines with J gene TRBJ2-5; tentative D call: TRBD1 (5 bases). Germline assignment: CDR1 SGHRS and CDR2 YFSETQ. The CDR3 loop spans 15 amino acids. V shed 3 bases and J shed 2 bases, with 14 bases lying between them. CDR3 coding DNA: TGCGCCAGCAGCTGGTGGACACCAAGGCAAGAGACCCAGTACTTC. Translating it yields CASSWWTPRQETQYF.

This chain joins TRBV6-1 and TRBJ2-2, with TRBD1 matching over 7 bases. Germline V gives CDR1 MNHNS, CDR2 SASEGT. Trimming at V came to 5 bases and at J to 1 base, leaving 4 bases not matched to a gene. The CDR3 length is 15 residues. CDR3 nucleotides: TGTGCCAGCAGTCGAGGGGGCATGAACACCGGGGAGCTGTTTTTT. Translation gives CASSRGGMNTGELFF.

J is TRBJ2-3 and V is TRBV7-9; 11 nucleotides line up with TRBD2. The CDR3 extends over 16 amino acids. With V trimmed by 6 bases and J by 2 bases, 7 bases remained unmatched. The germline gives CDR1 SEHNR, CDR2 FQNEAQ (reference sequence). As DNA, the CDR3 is TGTGCCAGCAGACTAGGGACTAGCGGTCTCACAGATACGCAGTATTTT. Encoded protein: CASRLGTSGLTDTQYF.